The clone carrying this TCR beta chain occurred many times. No antigen is known for it. Through a sample-barcoded 5' primer and a J-beta primer mix, a second PCR was run for roughly 6 to 11 cycles. Each CDR3 protein gets one entry after TCRdb re-called the 5' RACE reads with MiXCR. The table has roughly 680,000 distinct CDR3 sequences, around 21% seen once. This specimen comes from a study of blood T cells in healthy people across ages. Study-wide results and limits: Age showed a roughly linear inverse relationship with TCR beta diversity per million T cells.

The ends lost 5 bases at V and 1 base at J; junction bases unmatched: 6. CDR3 length: 15 residues. This receptor was identified in a man aged 70 or older in good health. Sequenced sample: blood. This sequence joins TRBV12-3 or TRBV12-4 and TRBJ2-5; 8 bases map to TRBD1. DNA for the CDR3: TGTGCCAGCAGTGCAGACAGGGGACCCCAAGAGACCCAGTACTTC. Translation gives CASSADRGPQETQYF.